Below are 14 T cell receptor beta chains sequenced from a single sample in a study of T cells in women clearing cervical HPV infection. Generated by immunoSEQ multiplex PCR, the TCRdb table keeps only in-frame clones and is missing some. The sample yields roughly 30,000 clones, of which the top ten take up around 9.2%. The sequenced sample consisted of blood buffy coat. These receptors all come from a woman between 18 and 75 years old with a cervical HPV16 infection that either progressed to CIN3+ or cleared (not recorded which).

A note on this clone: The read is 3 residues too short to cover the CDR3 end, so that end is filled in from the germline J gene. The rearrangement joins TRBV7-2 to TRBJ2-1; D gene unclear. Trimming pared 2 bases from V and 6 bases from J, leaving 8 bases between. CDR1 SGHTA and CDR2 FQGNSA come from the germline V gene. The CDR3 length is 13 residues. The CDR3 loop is CASSLLGPNEQFF. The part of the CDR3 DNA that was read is TGTGCCAGCAGCTTATTAGGGCCCAATGAG.

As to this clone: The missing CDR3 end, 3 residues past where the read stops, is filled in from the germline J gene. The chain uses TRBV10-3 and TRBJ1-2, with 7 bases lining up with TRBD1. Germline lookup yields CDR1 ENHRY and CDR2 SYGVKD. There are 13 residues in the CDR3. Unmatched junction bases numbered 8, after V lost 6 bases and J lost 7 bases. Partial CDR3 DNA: TGTGCCATCAGCGGGACAGACAGGCGTGGC. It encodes CAISGTDRRG. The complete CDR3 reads CAISGTDRRGYTF.

This CDR3 reads CASSLGTGGNQPQHF. The DNA read from the CDR3 is TGTGCCAGCAGCCTGGGGACAGGGGGCAATCAGCCC. V usage is TRBV13 and J usage is TRBJ1-5; TRBD1 matches at 10 bases. From the germline J gene comes the end of the CDR3, since the read stops 3 residues before it. Losses at the gene ends were 5 bases for V and 2 bases for J; bases not matched to a gene: 3. The CDR3 sequence is 15 residues long. Germline CDR1 reads PRHDT; CDR2 reads FYEKMQ (reference sequence).

The CDR3 sequence is CASSLEKTGGHGQYF. CDR3 bases read: TGTGCCAGCAGCCTAGAAAAGACAGGGGGCCATGGT. The V gene is TRBV7-9, the J gene TRBJ2-4; 10 nucleotides agree with TRBD1. The DNA ends 3 residues before the CDR3 does, and the rest of the CDR3 is filled in from the germline J gene. From germline, CDR1 is SEHNR and CDR2 FQNEAQ (reference sequence). This CDR3 comprises 15 residues.

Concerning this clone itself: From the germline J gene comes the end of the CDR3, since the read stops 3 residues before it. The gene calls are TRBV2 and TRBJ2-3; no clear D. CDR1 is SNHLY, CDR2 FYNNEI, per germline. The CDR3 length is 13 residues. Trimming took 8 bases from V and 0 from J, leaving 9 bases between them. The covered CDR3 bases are TGTGCCAGCCGCAGGTTTAGCACAGATACG. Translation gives CASRRFSTDT. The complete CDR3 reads CASRRFSTDTQYF.

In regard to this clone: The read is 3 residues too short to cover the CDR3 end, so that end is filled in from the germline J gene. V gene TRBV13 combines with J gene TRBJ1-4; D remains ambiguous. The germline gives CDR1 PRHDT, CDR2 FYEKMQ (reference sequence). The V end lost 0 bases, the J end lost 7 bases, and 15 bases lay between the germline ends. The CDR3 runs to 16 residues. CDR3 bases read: TGTGCCAGCAGCTTAGGGGGTCCGACGAGCGGTGAAAAA. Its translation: CASSLGGPTSGEK. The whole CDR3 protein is CASSLGGPTSGEKLFF.

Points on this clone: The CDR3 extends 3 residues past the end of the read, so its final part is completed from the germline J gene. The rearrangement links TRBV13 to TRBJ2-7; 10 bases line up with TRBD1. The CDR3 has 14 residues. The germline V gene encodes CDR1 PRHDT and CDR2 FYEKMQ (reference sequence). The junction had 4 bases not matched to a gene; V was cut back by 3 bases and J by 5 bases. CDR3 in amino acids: CASSLGTGVNEQYF. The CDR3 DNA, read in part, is TGTGCCAGCAGCTTGGGGACAGGGGTAAACGAG.

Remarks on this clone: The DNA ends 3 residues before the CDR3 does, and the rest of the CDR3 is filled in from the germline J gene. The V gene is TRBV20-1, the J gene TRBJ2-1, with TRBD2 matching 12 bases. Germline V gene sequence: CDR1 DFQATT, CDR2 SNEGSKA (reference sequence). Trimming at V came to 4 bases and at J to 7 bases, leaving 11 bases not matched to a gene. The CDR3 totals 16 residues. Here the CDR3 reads CSAKTGLAGWRNEQFF. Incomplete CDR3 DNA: TGCAGTGCTAAGACAGGACTAGCGGGATGGCGGAATGAG.

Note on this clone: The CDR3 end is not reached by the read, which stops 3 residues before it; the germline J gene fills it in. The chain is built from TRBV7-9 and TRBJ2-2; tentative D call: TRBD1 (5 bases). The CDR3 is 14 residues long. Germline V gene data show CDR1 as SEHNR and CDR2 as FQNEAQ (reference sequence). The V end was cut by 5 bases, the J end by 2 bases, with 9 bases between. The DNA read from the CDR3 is TGTGCCAGCAGCCCGGACACCAACACCGGGGAG. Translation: CASSPDTNTGE. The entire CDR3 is CASSPDTNTGELFF.

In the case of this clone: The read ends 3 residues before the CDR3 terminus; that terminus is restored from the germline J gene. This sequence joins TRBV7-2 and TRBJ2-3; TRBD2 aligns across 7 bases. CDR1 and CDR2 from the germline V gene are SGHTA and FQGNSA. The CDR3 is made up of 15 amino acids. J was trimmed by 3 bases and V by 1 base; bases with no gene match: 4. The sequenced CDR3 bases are TGTGCCAGCAGCTTAGTTGGGGGGGAAACAGATACG. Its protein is CASSLVGGETDT. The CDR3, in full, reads CASSLVGGETDTQYF.

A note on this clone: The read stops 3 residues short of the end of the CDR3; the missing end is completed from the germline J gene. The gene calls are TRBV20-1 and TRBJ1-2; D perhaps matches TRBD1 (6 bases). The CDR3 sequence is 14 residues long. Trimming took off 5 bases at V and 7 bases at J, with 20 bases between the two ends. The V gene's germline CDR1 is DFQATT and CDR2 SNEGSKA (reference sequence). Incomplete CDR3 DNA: TGCAGTGCTCCCGGGGGGGGGCAGGGTGGTGGC. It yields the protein CSAPGGGQGGG. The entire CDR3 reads CSAPGGGQGGGYTF.

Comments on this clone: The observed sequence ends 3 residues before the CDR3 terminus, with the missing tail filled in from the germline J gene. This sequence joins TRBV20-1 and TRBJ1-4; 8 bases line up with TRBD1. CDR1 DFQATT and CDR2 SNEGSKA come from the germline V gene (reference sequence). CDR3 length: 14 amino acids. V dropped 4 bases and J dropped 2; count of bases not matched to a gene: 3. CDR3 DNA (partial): TGCAGTGCTACCACAGGGGGGACTAATGAAAAA. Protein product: CSATTGGTNEK. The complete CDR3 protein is CSATTGGTNEKLFF.

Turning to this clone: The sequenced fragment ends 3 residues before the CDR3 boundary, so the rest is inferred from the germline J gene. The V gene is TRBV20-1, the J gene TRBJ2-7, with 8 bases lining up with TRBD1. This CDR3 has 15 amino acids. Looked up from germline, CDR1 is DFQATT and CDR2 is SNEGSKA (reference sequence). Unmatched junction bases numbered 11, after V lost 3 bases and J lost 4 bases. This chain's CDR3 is CSASPVGQAGYEQYF. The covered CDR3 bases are TGCAGTGCTAGTCCGGTGGGACAGGCGGGGTACGAG.

The CDR3 loop is CASSIVQGGETQYF. The CDR3 bases that were read are TGTGCCAGTAGTATAGTTCAGGGAGGAGAGACC. The V gene is TRBV19, the J gene TRBJ2-5; D is possibly TRBD2 (6 bases). The missing CDR3 end, 3 residues past where the read stops, is filled in from the germline J gene. CDR1 and CDR2 from the germline V gene are LNHDA and SQIVND (reference sequence). The CDR3 has 14 residues. V was cut by 1 base and J by 4 bases, with 10 bases left in between. The full variable domain, in which reference TRBV19 and TRBJ2-5 provide the parts outside the CDR3, is DGGITQSPKYLFRKEGQNVTLSCEQNLNHDAMYWYRQDPGQGLRLIYYSQIVNDFQKGDIAEGYSVSREKKESFPLTVTSAQKNPTAFYLCASSIVQGGETQYFGPGTRLLVL.